These T cell receptor beta chains were read from a single sample in a study of T cell responses to AZD1222 COVID-19 vaccine. Generated by immunoSEQ multiplex PCR, the TCRdb table keeps only in-frame clones and is missing some. The sample contains tens of thousands of clones, under 95% of which appear only once. The sample in question was peripheral blood, obtained 28 days after the second dose of the MenACWY control vaccine. The origin of the receptors is an adult who received the MenACWY meningococcal vaccine as a control. The CDR3 runs from the conserved cysteine through the conserved F or W. The order of the fields is J gene, D gene, V gene, clone size, CDR3 protein, CDR3 DNA. The D gene is left open where the match is weak. Clone size, where shown, is once, few, many, or a class for clones that have expanded.

>TRBJ1-2|TRBD1|TRBV5-4|-
CASSANPGQRDYLYGYTF
TGTGCCAGCAGCGCAAACCCGGGACAGCGAGACTACCTCTATGGCTACACCTTC
>TRBJ1-2|-|TRBV4-1|-
CASSQGPYGYTF
TGCGCCAGCAGCCAAGGGCCTTATGGCTACACCTTC
>TRBJ2-7|TRBD1|TRBV29-1|once
CSVDRGNEQYF
TGCAGCGTGGACAGGGGAAACGAGCAGTACTTC
>TRBJ2-5|TRBD1|TRBV27|once
CASSLGDSQETQYF
TGTGCCAGCAGTTTAGGGGACAGCCAAGAGACCCAGTACTTC
>TRBJ1-4|-|TRBV30|-
CAWSHQSGRGEKLFF
TGTGCCTGGAGTCATCAATCCGGCAGGGGTGAAAAACTGTTTTTT
>TRBJ1-2|TRBD1|TRBV19|-
CASSMPGQINYGYTF
TGTGCCAGTAGTATGCCGGGACAGATTAACTATGGCTACACCTTC
>TRBJ1-2|-|TRBV14|-
CASSQDSSYGYTF
TGTGCCAGCAGCCAAGACAGCAGCTATGGCTACACCTTC
>TRBJ1-1|-|TRBV18|few
CASSSGVENTEAFF
TGTGCCAGCTCATCAGGGGTGGAGAACACTGAAGCTTTCTTT
>TRBJ2-2|TRBD2|TRBV19|-
CASSATTSGRSYTGELFF
TGTGCCAGTAGCGCTACGACTAGCGGGAGATCTTACACCGGGGAGCTGTTTTTT
>TRBJ1-5|-|TRBV2|few
CASSELTGYQPQHF
TGTGCCAGCAGTGAACTCACAGGGTATCAGCCCCAGCATTTT
>TRBJ1-5|-|TRBV19|-
CASSATTNQPQHF
TGTGCCAGTTCAGCTACTACCAATCAGCCCCAGCATTTT
>TRBJ2-1|TRBD2|TRBV27|-
CASSLGLAGDNEQFF
TGTGCCAGCAGTCTCGGACTAGCGGGAGATAATGAGCAGTTCTTC
>TRBJ2-5|-|TRBV5-1|-
CASSLEGPPETQYF
TGCGCCAGCAGCTTGGAAGGCCCCCCCGAGACCCAGTACTTC
>TRBJ1-2|-|TRBV19|-
CASRSGSLYGYTF
TGTGCCAGTAGATCTGGGAGCCTCTATGGCTACACCTTC
>TRBJ2-7|-|TRBV6-5|-
CASTRDSLSYEQYF
TGTGCCAGCACAAGGGACTCCCTCTCCTACGAGCAGTACTTC
>TRBJ1-1|TRBD1|TRBV6-5|-
CASRPDRGEAFF
TGTGCCAGCAGGCCCGACAGGGGGGAAGCTTTCTTT
>TRBJ2-5|TRBD2|TRBV18|-
CASSPTWSRVAGVSKTQYF
TGTGCCAGCTCACCGACCTGGTCCCGCGTAGCGGGAGTTTCAAAGACCCAGTACTTC